This T cell receptor beta chain appears in the sequencing data of a study of blood T cells in healthy people across ages. This CDR3 has 13 amino acids. Primed by a sample-barcoded 5' primer and a J-beta primer mix, a second PCR proceeded for about 6 to 11 cycles. TCRdb analysed the 5' RACE reads with MiXCR anew, one entry per CDR3 protein. Among under 800,000 distinct CDR3 sequences listed, more than 40% were seen once. This clonotype has just a few counts. The V and J genes are TRBV12-3 or TRBV12-4 and TRBJ2-5, with D perhaps TRBD1 or TRBD2 (5 bases each). The J call may be faulty, since TRBJ2-7 better matches the DNA end. This receptor was identified in a woman aged 55 to 70 in good health. The sequencing input was blood. The CDR3 DNA sequence: TGTGCCAGCGGGGCCCTGGGGGAACGCGAGCAGTACTTC. It codes for CASGALGEREQYF.